A single sample gave rise to the 2 T cell receptor beta chains below, sequenced in a study of blood T cell repertoires in COVID-19. Libraries were prepared by immunoSEQ multiplex PCR; TCRdb keeps only in-frame clonotypes and omits some of them. The repertoire has 650,000 to 800,000 clones, just under 90% of them found once; the top ten carry approximately 0.3%. Sequences were obtained from peripheral blood. Source of these receptors: a woman aged 18-29 years with acute or convalescent COVID-19.

The CDR3: CASSFITAGAEAFF. The CDR3 DNA follows: TGTGCCAGCAGCTTTATAACGGCTGGAGCTGAAGCTTTCTTT. The rearrangement joins TRBV7-9 to TRBJ1-1, with D uncertain. V lost 3 bases and J 6 bases, leaving 14 bases between the germline ends. Germline CDR1 SEHNR, CDR2 FQNEAQ (reference sequence). The CDR3 runs 14 residues.

This clone was seen just once. The chain combines TRBV9 with TRBJ1-2, with 11 bases matching TRBD1. Germline CDR1 and CDR2: SGDLS and YYNGEE. Trimming took 3 bases from V and 6 from J; bases not matched to a gene: 7. The CDR3 has 15 residues. DNA of the CDR3: TGTGCCAGCAGCGGAATCCAGGACAGGGGGCATGGCTACACCTTC. Its translation is CASSGIQDRGHGYTF.